Listed below are T cell receptor beta chains from one sample, sequenced in a study of cytomegalovirus exposure and HLA in healthy donors. Produced via immunoSEQ multiplex PCR; TCRdb's table is partial and in-frame only. The sample gives 350,000 or so clones, just over 85% of which show up once; around 0.84% is in the top ten. Sequencing was performed on PBMCs. The receptor set was obtained from a woman younger than 30 in good health and CMV-seronegative. Each CDR3 is given with its conserved first and last residue. A D gene is named only where the DNA matches it firmly. Expanded clones are given a class, and other clones once, few, many or no size at all.

V	size	D	J	CDR3	DNA
TRBV29-1	few	.	TRBJ1-5	CSVGESNQPQHF	TGCAGCGTTGGGGAGAGCAATCAGCCCCAGCATTTT
TRBV19	.	.	TRBJ1-1	CASIPPRGAANTEAFF	TGTGCCAGTATTCCCCCACGGGGGGCGGCGAACACTGAAGCTTTCTTT
TRBV5-8	.	TRBD1	TRBJ1-5	CASSLSWTGHNQPQHF	TGTGCCAGCAGCTTGTCGTGGACAGGGCACAATCAGCCCCAGCATTTT
TRBV5-1	once	TRBD1	TRBJ2-7	CARGVDRVFYEQYF	TGCGCCAGAGGTGTGGACAGGGTCTTCTACGAGCAGTACTTC
TRBV2	.	TRBD1	TRBJ2-7	CASSLQTGVREQYF	TGTGCCAGCAGCCTTCAGACAGGGGTGAGAGAGCAGTACTTC
TRBV7-2	.	.	TRBJ1-5	CASSLAPVGNQPQHF	TGTGCCAGCAGCTTAGCCCCAGTGGGCAATCAGCCCCAGCATTTT
TRBV27	few	.	TRBJ1-1	CASSLRRNTEAFF	TGTGCCAGCAGTTTACGGAGGAACACTGAAGCTTTCTTT
TRBV28	.	.	TRBJ1-1	CASNAALGATEAFF	TGTGCCAGCAATGCAGCCTTGGGGGCCACTGAAGCTTTCTTT
TRBV18	.	.	TRBJ1-2	CASSPNTEDYGYTF	TGTGCCAGCTCACCAAACACTGAGGACTATGGCTACACCTTC
TRBV11-3	.	TRBD2	TRBJ2-7	CASSPASGIYEQYF	TGTGCCAGCAGCCCGGCTAGCGGGATCTACGAGCAGTACTTC
TRBV5-1	.	TRBD2	TRBJ2-3	CASSLEGTSPSTDTQYF	TGCGCCAGCAGCTTGGAGGGGACTAGCCCAAGCACAGATACGCAGTATTTT
TRBV6-4	.	TRBD2	TRBJ2-2	CASSDSIGTSGTRYPNTGELFF	TGTGCCAGCAGTGACTCCATAGGGACTAGCGGGACACGATACCCGAACACCGGGGAGCTGTTTTTT
TRBV18	.	.	TRBJ1-4	CASSPLGGRQEKLFF	TGTGCCAGCTCACCATTGGGGGGGCGTCAAGAAAAACTGTTTTTT
TRBV18	.	.	TRBJ1-5	CASSGTWREQPQHF	TGTGCCAGCTCCGGGACCTGGCGGGAGCAGCCCCAGCATTTT
TRBV27	.	TRBD1	TRBJ1-5	CASSFSTVGRGLNQPQHF	TGTGCCAGCAGTTTCTCTACCGTGGGCAGGGGGCTTAATCAGCCCCAGCATTTT
TRBV11-2	.	.	TRBJ2-1	CASSLITGVGYNEQFF	TGTGCCAGCAGCTTAATTACGGGAGTAGGGTACAATGAGCAGTTCTTC
TRBV4-1	.	.	TRBJ2-7	CASSPAPGSSPSYEQYF	TGCGCCAGCAGCCCCGCGCCGGGGTCGTCCCCCTCCTACGAGCAGTACTTC
TRBV28	.	.	TRBJ2-7	CASTTRVGGRSYEQYF	TGTGCCAGCACCACTAGGGTTGGAGGCAGATCCTACGAGCAGTACTTC
TRBV7-2	.	TRBD1	TRBJ1-4	CASSRGQVRTGDEKLFF	TGTGCCAGCAGCAGAGGACAGGTTCGGACGGGGGATGAAAAACTGTTTTTT
TRBV7-9	.	.	TRBJ2-1	CASLLAGGNEQFF	TGTGCCAGCCTGCTAGCAGGAGGGAATGAGCAGTTCTTC
TRBV6-5	.	TRBD2	TRBJ2-7	CASGLAGDEQYF	TGTGCCAGCGGCCTAGCGGGAGACGAGCAGTACTTC
TRBV4-3	.	TRBD2	TRBJ2-7	CASSPRPGGDEQYF	TGCGCCAGCAGCCCCCGTCCGGGAGGAGACGAGCAGTACTTC
TRBV29-1	.	TRBD1	TRBJ2-3	CSVESRTGGITDTQYF	TGCAGCGTTGAAAGCAGGACAGGGGGGATCACAGATACGCAGTATTTT
TRBV7-2	.	.	TRBJ2-7	CASSLAGPNSYEQYF	TGTGCCAGCAGCTTAGCGGGCCCGAACTCCTACGAGCAGTACTTC